Presented here are 30 T cell receptor beta chains from one specimen sequenced in a study of blood T cell repertoires in COVID-19. Only in-frame clones appear in the TCRdb table, and some are missing; sequencing was by immunoSEQ multiplex PCR. The repertoire includes roughly 350,000 clones, 88% of them detected once, and more than 5.5% sits in the top ten. Sequenced input: peripheral blood. These receptors originate from a woman between 65 and 79 years old with COVID-19, enrolled during active disease.

The rearrangement uses TRBV3-1 (or the pseudogene TRBV3-2) and TRBJ1-5; D is possibly TRBD1 (6 bases). This CDR3 is built from 13 residues. Trimming took off 4 bases at V and 7 bases at J, with 11 bases between the two ends. Germline V gene data show CDR1 as LGHDT and CDR2 as YNNKEL (reference sequence). CDR3 amino acids: CASSPRGGQPQHF. CDR3 bases: TGTGCCAGCAGCCCCCGGGGGGGCCAGCCCCAGCATTTT.

The chain combines TRBV18 with TRBJ1-1; TRBD1 aligns across 10 bases. This CDR3 contains 16 residues. Unmatched junction bases numbered 4, after V lost 1 base and J lost 2 bases. Germline V gene sequence: CDR1 KGHSH, CDR2 LQKENI. CDR3 loop: CASSPRMTGGNTEAFF. The CDR3 nucleotides are TGTGCCAGCTCACCACGTATGACAGGGGGCAACACTGAAGCTTTCTTT.

The V call is TRBV27, the J call TRBJ1-1; possibly TRBD1 for D (6 bases). This CDR3 contains 14 residues. V lost 2 bases and J lost 5, with 12 bases in between. Per the germline V gene, CDR1 is MNHEY and CDR2 is SMNVEV (reference sequence). The CDR3 sequence is CASSLTGIHTEAFF. In DNA form, the CDR3 reads TGTGCCAGCAGTTTAACAGGGATTCATACTGAAGCTTTCTTT.

The gene calls are TRBV5-4 and TRBJ1-2, with a weak D call TRBD1 (5 bases). This CDR3 is 16 amino acids long. With 0 bases removed from V and 0 bases from J, the gap between germline ends came to 12 bases. CDR1 is SGHNT, CDR2 YYREEE, per germline (reference sequence). CDR3 DNA sequence: TGTGCCAGCAGCTTGGGCAGGGCTATGTCTAACTATGGCTACACCTTC. Its translation: CASSLGRAMSNYGYTF. Supplemented by reference TRBV5-4 and TRBJ1-2, the full variable domain reads ETGVTQSPTHLIKTRGQQVTLRCSSQSGHNTVSWYQQALGQGPQFIFQYYREEENGRGNFPPRFSGLQFPNYSSELNVNALELDDSALYLCASSLGRAMSNYGYTFGSGTRLTVV.

V is TRBV6-1 and J is TRBJ2-7, with 11 bases that match TRBD1. The germline gives CDR1 MNHNS, CDR2 SASEGT. The CDR3 runs to 14 residues. V shed 6 bases, J shed 5 bases, and the junction held 6 bases outside the gene matches. DNA of the CDR3: TGTGCCAGCAGGCAACCGGGACAGGGGGACGAGCAGTACTTC. This sequence encodes CASRQPGQGDEQYF.

V usage is TRBV5-1 and J usage is TRBJ2-5, with 8 bases identical to TRBD2. Germline loops: CDR1 SGHRS, CDR2 YFSETQ. The CDR3 length is 14 residues. The ends lost 4 bases at V and 1 base at J; junction bases unmatched: 3. CDR3 bases: TGCGCCAGCAGCGGGGGACTAGTCCAAGAGACCCAGTACTTC. The encoded protein is CASSGGLVQETQYF.

CDR3 in amino acids: CASSHRTGSYEQYF. As DNA, the CDR3 is TGCGCCAGCAGCCATAGGACGGGGTCCTACGAGCAGTACTTC. The chain joins TRBV4-1 to TRBJ2-7, with D tentatively TRBD2 (5 bases). CDR1 is MGHRA, CDR2 YSYEKL, per germline. Trimming pared 3 bases from V and 1 base from J, leaving 10 bases between. The CDR3 runs 14 residues.

This chain connects TRBV5-3 to TRBJ1-5; D perhaps matches TRBD1 (5 bases). TRBV5-3 is treated as an ORF (open reading frame) with a function not yet certain. V shed 10 bases and J shed 6 bases, with 17 bases lying between them. The CDR3 runs 13 residues. The chain's CDR3 is CAPKTVGGQPQHF. In DNA, the CDR3 is TGTGCCCCTAAAACCGTGGGGGGTCAGCCCCAGCATTTT.

The rearrangement links TRBV3-1 (or the pseudogene TRBV3-2) to TRBJ1-2; D may be TRBD1 (5 bases). The CDR3 spans 15 residues. Germline CDR1 LGHDT, CDR2 YNNKEL (reference sequence). Trimming left V 6 bases short and J 0 bases short, with 14 bases between. The CDR3 sequence is CASSHTGTTNYGYTF. As DNA, the CDR3 is TGTGCCAGCAGTCATACAGGCACCACTAACTATGGCTACACCTTC.

The V and J genes are TRBV6-5 and TRBJ2-1; the match to TRBD1 covers 8 bases. Germline V gene sequence: CDR1 MNHEY, CDR2 SVGAGI. With V trimmed by 2 bases and J by 8 bases, 8 bases remained unmatched. The CDR3 totals 15 residues. CDR3 sequence: CASSYPGQGSDEQFF. The CDR3 DNA reads as TGTGCCAGCAGTTACCCCGGACAGGGTAGCGATGAGCAGTTCTTC.

This chain connects TRBV4-1 to TRBJ2-1; no definite D call. The germline V gene encodes CDR1 MGHRA and CDR2 YSYEKL. The V and J ends lost 0 bases and 2 bases respectively, with 5 bases between them. The CDR3 sequence is 14 residues long. CDR3 loop: CASSQDGTYNEQFF. In DNA, the CDR3 is TGCGCCAGCAGCCAAGATGGCACCTACAATGAGCAGTTCTTC.

The V call is TRBV24-1, the J call TRBJ2-7; TRBD1 matches at 9 bases. V shed 5 bases and J 5 bases; nucleotides not matched to a gene: 12. This CDR3 has 16 residues. CDR1 and CDR2 from the germline V gene are KGHDR and SFDVKD. CDR3: CATSGTGTGYPHEQYF. The CDR3 nucleotides are TGTGCCACCAGTGGGACCGGGACAGGGTATCCCCACGAGCAGTACTTC.

The gene calls are TRBV2 and TRBJ2-7, with D unresolved. The V gene lost 8 bases and the J gene lost 3 bases, with 11 bases spanning the gap. The CDR3 is made up of 12 amino acids. Germline-derived CDR1 and CDR2 are SNHLY and FYNNEI. Here the CDR3 DNA reads TGTGCCAGCCAAATCGGTAGCTACGAGCAGTACTTC. Translation: CASQIGSYEQYF.

J is TRBJ1-2 and V is TRBV5-8; 9 nucleotides match TRBD1. V was pared by 6 bases and J by 2 bases, with 8 bases of the junction left unmatched. Germline V gene data show CDR1 as SGHTS and CDR2 as YDEGEE. The CDR3 extends over 15 amino acids. In nucleotides, the CDR3 is TGTGCCAGCACTCCACCCGGGACAGGGAACTATGGCTACACCTTC. Encoded protein: CASTPPGTGNYGYTF.

The V call is TRBV24-1, the J call TRBJ2-5; D is perhaps TRBD1 (6 bases). Germline loops: CDR1 KGHDR, CDR2 SFDVKD. Trimming stripped 6 bases from V and 3 bases from J, with 7 bases between. The CDR3 has 12 amino acids. The CDR3 nucleotides are TGTGCCACCAGTCCAGGGGAAGAGACCCAGTACTTC. This encodes CATSPGEETQYF.

The chain couples TRBV6-2 or TRBV6-3 to TRBJ1-5, with TRBD1 identical over 10 bases. CDR3 length: 18 residues. The V and J ends lost 4 bases and 1 base, in that order; junction bases with no gene match: 10. Germline-derived CDR1 and CDR2 are MNHEY and SVGEGT. The CDR3 sequence is CASSSARTGGLSNQPQHF. CDR3 coding DNA: TGTGCCAGCAGTTCGGCTCGGACAGGGGGTTTAAGCAATCAGCCCCAGCATTTT.

V is TRBV9 and J is TRBJ1-6; D gene ambiguous. V gave up 2 bases and J gave up 5 bases, with 8 bases separating them. There are 14 residues in the CDR3. Germline lookup yields CDR1 SGDLS and CDR2 YYNGEE. CDR3 protein: CASSVYENNSPLHF. CDR3 sequence (DNA): TGTGCCAGCAGCGTCTATGAAAATAATTCACCCCTCCACTTT.

The rearrangement joins TRBV7-9 to TRBJ1-2; D possibly corresponds to TRBD1 (5 bases). The CDR3 is made up of 15 amino acids. CDR1 is SEHNR and CDR2 is FQNEAQ in the germline V gene (reference sequence). Trimming pared 0 bases from V and 6 bases from J, leaving 14 bases between. The CDR3 coding sequence is TGTGCCAGCAGCTTAGCGCTTATACAGGCCCATGGCTACACCTTC. Translated: CASSLALIQAHGYTF.

J is TRBJ1-1 and V is TRBV7-2; 8 bases are shared with TRBD1. Trimming removed 4 bases from V and 5 bases from J; junction bases left unmatched: 9. Germline loops: CDR1 SGHTA, CDR2 FQGNSA. There are 15 residues in the CDR3. CDR3 bases: TGTGCCAGCAGCTCCCCGGACAGGGCGGGTACTGAAGCTTTCTTT. Amino acid sequence: CASSSPDRAGTEAFF.

The V gene is TRBV2, the J gene TRBJ1-4, with 7 bases matching TRBD1. Germline values: CDR1 SNHLY, CDR2 FYNNEI. The ends lost 2 bases at V and 5 bases at J; junction bases unmatched: 5. The length of the CDR3 is 15 residues. The DNA for the CDR3 is TGTGCCAGCAGTGAAATACAGGGGCAAAATGAAAAACTGTTTTTT. The encoded protein is CASSEIQGQNEKLFF. The full variable domain, its missing parts supplied by reference TRBV2 and TRBJ1-4, is EPEVTQTPSHQVTQMGQEVILRCVPISNHLYFYWYRQILGQKVEFLVSFYNNEISEKSEIFDDQFSVERPDGSNFTLKIRSTKLEDSAMYFCASSEIQGQNEKLFFGSGTQLSVL.

CDR3 bases: TGTGCCAGCAGTGAGTTTGGGGGGAGCAATCAGCCCCAGCATTTT. It codes for CASSEFGGSNQPQHF. The chain combines TRBV6-1 with TRBJ1-5, with D possibly TRBD1 on 5 matching bases. The CDR3 totals 15 residues. Germline loops: CDR1 MNHNS, CDR2 SASEGT. V lost 3 bases to trimming and J lost 1 base, with 10 bases between them.

The chain employs TRBV28 and TRBJ2-7, with D maybe TRBD1 (6 bases). V gave up 5 bases and J gave up 7 bases, with 21 bases separating them. Germline CDR1 MDHEN, CDR2 SYDVKM. This CDR3 has 15 residues. The CDR3 here is CASSLRQEVSGEQYF. DNA of the CDR3: TGTGCCAGCAGTCTGAGACAGGAAGTGTCGGGAGAGCAGTACTTC.

On this clone: An end of the junction differs from the germline gene, which may be a read error. The chain uses TRBV28 and TRBJ1-5; D is unresolved. CDR3 length: 14 amino acids. Germline CDR1 is MDHEN and CDR2 is SYDVKM. CDR3 sequence (DNA): TGTGCCAGCAGTTTCGAACAGCTCAATCAGCTCCAGCATTTT. Residues: CASSFEQLNQLQHF.

The gene calls are TRBV7-8 and TRBJ1-2; 8 nucleotides align to TRBD1. V was clipped by 3 bases and J by 4 bases; unmatched bases: 7. Germline CDR1 SGHVS, CDR2 FQNEAQ. The length of the CDR3 is 15 residues. CDR3 sequence: CASSFGQGVSYGYTF. The CDR3 DNA sequence: TGTGCCAGCAGCTTTGGACAGGGAGTAAGCTATGGCTACACCTTC.

This chain links TRBV2 with TRBJ2-7; 9 nucleotides agree with TRBD2. V shed 3 bases, J shed 2 bases, and the junction held 8 bases outside the gene matches. CDR1 is SNHLY, CDR2 FYNNEI, per germline. This CDR3 is 16 amino acids long. In nucleotides, the CDR3 is TGTGCCAGCAGTGATGGGTTGACTAGCGGACCCTACGAGCAGTACTTC. Amino acid sequence: CASSDGLTSGPYEQYF.

The chain carries TRBV11-2 and TRBJ1-2; D might be TRBD1 (6 bases). This CDR3 contains 12 residues. Looked up from germline, CDR1 is SGHAT and CDR2 is FQNNGV. The germline V and J ends were trimmed by 4 bases and 14 bases, with 17 bases remaining between them. Here the CDR3 reads CASSSTGIIRTF. The CDR3, as DNA: TGTGCCAGCAGCTCCACAGGGATTATAAGGACCTTC.

CDR3 coding DNA: TGCGCCAGCAGCTTGGGGCGGATTGCAACTAATGAAAAACTGTTTTTT. Amino acids: CASSLGRIATNEKLFF. The gene calls are TRBV5-1 and TRBJ1-4; D gene ambiguous. This CDR3 is built from 16 residues. Between the trimmed V and J ends, which lost 0 bases and 0 bases, there was a span of 9 bases. The germline V gene encodes CDR1 SGHRS and CDR2 YFSETQ.

In its sample, this clone was seen a few times. This sequence joins TRBV2 and TRBJ2-5; 8 bases align to TRBD1. CDR1 is SNHLY and CDR2 is FYNNEI in the germline V gene. After removal of 8 bases from V and 4 bases from J, the junction contained 9 bases not matched to a gene. CDR3 size: 14 residues. The CDR3 DNA is TGTGCCAGCGGACCGACAGGGGTAACAGAGACCCAGTACTTC. As protein: CASGPTGVTETQYF.

The rearrangement uses TRBV18 and TRBJ2-1; TRBD2 is a possible D gene (7 bases). V shed 3 bases and J shed 8 bases, with 20 bases lying between them. In germline, CDR1 is KGHSH, CDR2 LQKENI. CDR3 length: 16 residues. CDR3 region: CASSPALGGGWDEQFF. CDR3 nucleotides: TGTGCCAGCTCACCCGCCTTAGGGGGGGGCTGGGATGAGCAGTTCTTC.

The chain has TRBV7-8 and TRBJ2-5; D ambiguous. The V and J ends lost 5 bases and 5 bases respectively, with 6 bases between them. This CDR3 spans 11 amino acids. Germline V gene lookup returns CDR1 SGHVS and CDR2 FQNEAQ. DNA for the CDR3: TGTGCCAGCAGCCCGCGGGAGACCCAGTACTTC. It codes for CASSPRETQYF. Filled out from reference TRBV7-8 and TRBJ2-5, the complete variable domain reads GAGVSQSPRYKVAKRGQDVALRCDPISGHVSLFWYQQALGQGPEFLTYFQNEAQLDKSGLPSDRFFAERPEGSVSTLKIQRTQQEDSAVYLCASSPRETQYFGPGTRLLVL.